What follows describes a single TCR beta chain. Produced via immunoSEQ multiplex PCR; TCRdb's table is partial and in-frame only. The data hold about 71,000 clones, with roughly nine tenths observed a single time. This sample is drawn from a study of blood T cell repertoires in COVID-19. Trimming cost V 4 bases and J 3 bases; bases outside gene matches: 7. CDR1 is SGHKS and CDR2 is YYEKEE in the germline V gene (reference sequence). CDR3 length: 16 amino acids. The chain recombines TRBV5-5 with TRBJ1-2, with 12 bases aligning to TRBD1. This TCR was sampled from a man between 45 and 60 years old with acute or convalescent COVID-19. Sequenced input: peripheral blood. The CDR3: CASSGGQGAIDYGYTF. In DNA, the CDR3 is TGTGCCAGCAGCGGGGGACAGGGGGCGATCGACTATGGCTACACCTTC.